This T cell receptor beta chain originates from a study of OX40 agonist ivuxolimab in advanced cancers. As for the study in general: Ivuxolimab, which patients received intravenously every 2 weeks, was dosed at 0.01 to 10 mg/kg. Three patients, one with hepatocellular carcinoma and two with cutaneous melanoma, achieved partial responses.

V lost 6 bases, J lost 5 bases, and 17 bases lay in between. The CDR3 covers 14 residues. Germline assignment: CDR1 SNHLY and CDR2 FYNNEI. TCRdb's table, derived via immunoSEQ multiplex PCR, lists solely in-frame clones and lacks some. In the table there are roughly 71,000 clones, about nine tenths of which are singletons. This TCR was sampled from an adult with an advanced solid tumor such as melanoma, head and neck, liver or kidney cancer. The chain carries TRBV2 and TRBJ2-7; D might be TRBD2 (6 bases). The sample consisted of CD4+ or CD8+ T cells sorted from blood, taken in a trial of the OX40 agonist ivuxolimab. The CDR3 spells CASSGSGGRNEQYF. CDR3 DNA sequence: TGTGCCAGCAGCGGGAGTGGGGGGAGGAACGAGCAGTACTTC.